This T cell receptor beta chain was recorded in a study of blood T cell repertoires in COVID-19. Across the study: Acute and convalescent COVID-19 specimens originated in the United States, Italy and Spain. The analysed material was cDNA or gDNA that came from T cells, B-cell-depleted T cells, or PBMCs.

Authors' processing steps: For nucleated cells, counts were estimated from reference gene primer amplification. Only in-frame clones appear in the TCRdb table, and some are missing; sequencing was by immunoSEQ multiplex PCR. V and J calls and clone size are those listed in that table; D and trimming were worked out from the DNA. The sample includes 90,000 to 150,000 clones, 75% to 85% of them seen just once. Germline values: CDR1 SGHDT, CDR2 YYEEEE. The CDR3 loop spans 13 amino acids. The V and J ends lost 5 bases and 4 bases respectively, with 12 bases between them. V is TRBV5-6 and J is TRBJ2-5, with a tentative D call TRBD2 (5 bases). This receptor was obtained from a woman older than 75 with acute or convalescent COVID-19. The sequenced sample consisted of peripheral blood. This CDR3 reads CASRRVPSETQYF. The CDR3 DNA reads as TGTGCCAGCAGGAGGGTACCGTCAGAGACCCAGTACTTC. Supplemented by reference TRBV5-6 and TRBJ2-5, the full variable domain reads DAGVTQSPTHLIKTRGQQVTLRCSPKSGHDTVSWYQQALGQGPQFIFQYYEEEERQRGNFPDRFSGHQFPNYSSELNVNALLLGDSALYLCASRRVPSETQYFGPGTRLLVL.